This entry lists 29 T cell receptor beta chains sequenced from one sample in a study of technical replicates of blood from four donors (TCRdb year 2017). Receptor amplification or capture employed the immunoSEQ multiplex PCR assay. TCRdb holds this immuneACCESS table with in-frame rearrangements only. Some clones are missing; in checked studies, unresolved V genes explain under half, and the rest has no known cause. The sample yields 60,000 to 80,000 clones; about 89% were counted once. 4.5% to 5% of the sample comes from the top ten. The sample consisted of PBMCs. The receptors here all came from a human donor in good health. Some clones in this sample may be carry-over from other donors' samples.

This chain uses TRBV6-6 with TRBJ2-2, with TRBD1 matching over 7 bases. The CDR3 sequence is 14 residues long. After removal of 8 bases from V and 0 bases from J, the junction contained 3 bases not matched to a gene. Germline assignment: CDR1 MNHNY and CDR2 SVGAGI (reference sequence). In DNA form, the CDR3 reads TGTGCCAGCGCGCAGGGGGCGAACACCGGGGAGCTGTTTTTT. Translated: CASAQGANTGELFF.

The chain recombines TRBV27 with TRBJ2-3, with TRBD2 identical over 8 bases. The germline V gene encodes CDR1 MNHEY and CDR2 SMNVEV (reference sequence). The CDR3 covers 15 residues. Unmatched junction bases numbered 14, after V lost 8 bases and J lost 7 bases. DNA for the CDR3: TGTGCCAGCTCCCCCAGACTAGCGCTTGGGTATACGCAGTATTTT. Translated: CASSPRLALGYTQYF.

Only one count was recorded for this clone. This chain's CDR3 is CSVEVTSGGDNEQFF. CDR3 bases: TGCAGCGTTGAAGTGACTAGCGGGGGGGACAATGAGCAGTTCTTC. The rearrangement uses TRBV29-1 and TRBJ2-1, with TRBD2 matching 14 bases. This CDR3 contains 15 residues. Germline V gene lookup returns CDR1 SQVTM and CDR2 ANQGSEA. The V and J ends lost 1 base and 5 bases, in that order; junction bases with no gene match: 1.

This clone has only one observation. This rearrangement joins TRBV9 to TRBJ1-6; TRBD1 agrees at 10 bases. With V trimmed by 3 bases and J by 8 bases, 5 bases remained unmatched. In germline, CDR1 is SGDLS, CDR2 YYNGEE. The CDR3 length is 15 residues. The CDR3, as DNA: TGTGCCAGCAGCGAGAGCGGGACAGGGGATTCACCCCTCCACTTT. This sequence encodes CASSESGTGDSPLHF.

The genes are TRBV6-6 and TRBJ2-2; 7 nucleotides match TRBD1. Germline CDR1 reads MNHNY; CDR2 reads SVGAGI (reference sequence). This CDR3 contains 16 residues. Trimming cost V 5 bases and J 1 base; bases outside gene matches: 7. CDR3 loop: CASSTKGALNTGELFF. The CDR3 region has the DNA TGTGCCAGCAGTACAAAGGGGGCTTTGAACACCGGGGAGCTGTTTTTT.

This chain links TRBV19 with TRBJ2-1, with 9 bases that match TRBD2. V lost 1 base, J lost 10 bases, and 5 bases stayed unmatched. Germline CDR1 and CDR2: LNHDA and SQIVND (reference sequence). This CDR3 region has 14 residues. In nucleotides, the CDR3 is TGTGCCAGTAGTATAGTAGCGGGAGAGTTCGAGCAGTTCTTC. Its protein product is CASSIVAGEFEQFF.

The V gene is TRBV5-1, the J gene TRBJ1-3; D gene uncertain. Germline V gene lookup returns CDR1 SGHRS and CDR2 YFSETQ. The CDR3 has 19 amino acids. V shed 1 base and J shed 1 base, with 21 bases lying between them. CDR3 protein: CASSLSSSVGLRSGNTIYF. DNA for the CDR3: TGCGCCAGCAGCTTGTCTTCTTCGGTCGGTCTCAGGTCTGGAAACACCATATATTTT.

J is TRBJ2-5 and V is TRBV14; TRBD2 matches 13 bases. CDR3 length equals 14 residues. Per germline, CDR1 SGHDN and CDR2 FVKESK. J gave up 9 bases and V 1 base, and 2 bases lay outside the gene matches. The CDR3 DNA reads TGTGCCAGCAGCCAAGTACTAGCGGGAGGGTCCCAGTACTTC. Encoded protein: CASSQVLAGGSQYF.

V gene TRBV7-3 combines with J gene TRBJ2-7; 8 bases line up with TRBD1. CDR1 SGHTA and CDR2 FQGTGA come from the germline V gene. V was pared by 5 bases and J by 9 bases, with 18 bases of the junction left unmatched. There are 16 residues in the CDR3. CDR3 sequence (DNA): TGTGCCAGCAGCCTCGATGGGCTCAGGGGGCGAACGGGGCAGTACTTC. This sequence encodes CASSLDGLRGRTGQYF.

V is TRBV2 and J is TRBJ2-7; weak D call: TRBD1 (5 bases). This CDR3 is built from 15 residues. Looked up from germline, CDR1 is SNHLY and CDR2 is FYNNEI. Trimming removed 0 bases at V and 0 bases at J, with 9 bases between. CDR3 sequence: CASSEARVNSYEQYF. CDR3 nucleotide sequence: TGTGCCAGCAGTGAAGCCAGGGTTAACTCCTACGAGCAGTACTTC.

The V and J genes are TRBV7-3 and TRBJ2-3; D may be TRBD2 (6 bases). Germline V gene sequence: CDR1 SGHTA, CDR2 FQGTGA. Trimming removed 1 base at V and 4 bases at J, with 15 bases between. This CDR3 spans 16 amino acids. This chain's CDR3 is CASSLMAGGGADTQYF. DNA for the CDR3: TGTGCCAGCAGCTTAATGGCCGGGGGTGGGGCAGATACGCAGTATTTT.

This chain connects TRBV10-3 to TRBJ1-6; TRBD1 matches 10 bases. The CDR3 is 14 amino acids. Per germline, CDR1 ENHRY and CDR2 SYGVKD. J lost 5 bases, V lost 6 bases, and 1 base had no gene match. The chain's CDR3 is CAIRGQGDNSPLHF. The CDR3 coding sequence is TGTGCCATCAGAGGACAGGGGGATAATTCACCCCTCCACTTT.

There are many counts of this clone. This chain links TRBV5-6 with TRBJ1-1; D gene unclear. This CDR3 comprises 16 residues. Trimming removed 3 bases at V and 0 bases at J, with 15 bases between. CDR1 and CDR2 from the germline V gene are SGHDT and YYEEEE. In nucleotides, the CDR3 is TGTGCCAGCAGCTCCCCGGGGAGACCGCTGAACACTGAAGCTTTCTTT. This translates into CASSSPGRPLNTEAFF.

This clone was seen only once. This sequence joins TRBV9 and TRBJ1-4, with D possibly matching TRBD1 (5 bases). Per the germline V gene, CDR1 is SGDLS and CDR2 is YYNGEE. The CDR3 length is 17 residues. Trimming removed 3 bases from V and 0 bases from J, with 15 bases in between. Here the CDR3 reads CASSGGTAAATNEKLFF. The CDR3 nucleotides are TGTGCCAGCAGCGGCGGGACCGCAGCCGCAACTAATGAAAAACTGTTTTTT.

The rearrangement uses TRBV18 and TRBJ1-2; the D gene is possibly TRBD1 (6 bases). Germline V gene data show CDR1 as KGHSH and CDR2 as LQKENI. The CDR3 has 14 amino acids. Deletions cut 0 bases from V and 8 bases from J, with 13 bases between. The CDR3 nucleotides read TGTGCCAGCTCACCACCAATTAGACAGGTCGGCTACACCTTC. It encodes CASSPPIRQVGYTF.

This clone turned up a few times. This CDR3 is CASSLGTSGGLYRNEQFF. CDR3 bases: TGTGCCAGCAGCTTAGGGACTAGCGGGGGGCTTTACCGAAATGAGCAGTTCTTC. The rearrangement links TRBV7-8 to TRBJ2-1; TRBD2 matches at 14 bases. The trim removed 1 base at V and 7 bases at J, leaving 9 bases unmatched. Germline V gene lookup returns CDR1 SGHVS and CDR2 FQNEAQ. There are 18 residues in the CDR3. Filled out from reference TRBV7-8 and TRBJ2-1, the complete variable domain reads GAGVSQSPRYKVAKRGQDVALRCDPISGHVSLFWYQQALGQGPEFLTYFQNEAQLDKSGLPSDRFFAERPEGSVSTLKIQRTQQEDSAVYLCASSLGTSGGLYRNEQFFGPGTRLTVL.

This chain connects TRBV6-5 to TRBJ2-2; D is perhaps TRBD2 (5 bases). The CDR3 covers 14 residues. Per the germline V gene, CDR1 is MNHEY and CDR2 is SVGAGI. Trimming took 10 bases from V and 5 from J, leaving 17 bases between them. The CDR3 loop reads CANDNGRGTGELFF. The CDR3 DNA reads as TGTGCCAACGATAACGGACGCGGGACCGGGGAGCTGTTTTTT.

This chain uses TRBV19 with TRBJ1-2; 7 bases align to TRBD1. The CDR3 has 14 residues. With 5 bases clipped from V and 4 bases from J, the junction kept 7 bases outside the gene matches. CDR1 is LNHDA and CDR2 is SQIVND in the germline V gene (reference sequence). The CDR3 DNA sequence: TGTGCCAGTAGTTTCGACAGGGCCTTCTATGGCTACACCTTC. Its protein is CASSFDRAFYGYTF.

V and J are TRBV6-1 and TRBJ1-3; 9 bases fit TRBD1. This CDR3 has 16 residues. J lost 7 bases, V lost 1 base, and 8 bases had no gene match. Looked up from germline, CDR1 is MNHNS and CDR2 is SASEGT. The CDR3 DNA sequence: TGTGCCAGCAGTGAAGTTGGGACAGGGTACAGGAACACCATATATTTT. It encodes CASSEVGTGYRNTIYF.

The chain couples TRBV5-4 to TRBJ2-3; D might be TRBD1 (6 bases). There are 15 residues in the CDR3. Germline CDR1 SGHNT, CDR2 YYREEE (reference sequence). The V gene lost 7 bases and the J gene lost 1 base, with 16 bases spanning the gap. The CDR3 region is CASSSRDMRTDTQYF. In DNA, the CDR3 is TGTGCCAGCTCCTCTAGGGACATGCGCACAGATACGCAGTATTTT.

This rearrangement joins TRBV6-4 to TRBJ2-1, with 7 bases lining up with TRBD1. This CDR3 has 13 residues. V lost 4 bases to trimming and J lost 6 bases; unmatched junction nucleotides: 3. Germline V gene sequence: CDR1 MRHNA, CDR2 SNTAGT. The CDR3 region is CASSVAGGNEQFF. CDR3 in DNA: TGTGCCAGCAGTGTCGCAGGGGGCAATGAGCAGTTCTTC.

V usage is TRBV7-2 and J usage is TRBJ2-1; no clear D. The CDR3 runs 12 residues. CDR1 is SGHTA and CDR2 is FQGNSA in the germline V gene. Deletions cut 10 bases from V and 3 bases from J, with 10 bases between. CDR3 residues: CATSPGYNEQFF. The CDR3 DNA reads as TGTGCCACCTCGCCCGGCTACAATGAGCAGTTCTTC.

As DNA, the CDR3 is TGCGCCAGCAGCTTGGCATCAAACACTGAAGCTTTCTTT. It specifies CASSLASNTEAFF. V gene TRBV5-1 combines with J gene TRBJ1-1; D call uncertain. V was trimmed by 0 bases and J by 2 bases, leaving 5 bases between them. CDR1 is SGHRS, CDR2 YFSETQ, per germline. The CDR3 extends over 13 amino acids. The full variable domain, rest sourced from reference TRBV5-1 and TRBJ1-1, is KAGVTQTPRYLIKTRGQQVTLSCSPISGHRSVSWYQQTPGQGLQFLFEYFSETQRNKGNFPGRFSGRQFSNSRSEMNVSTLELGDSALYLCASSLASNTEAFFGQGTRLTVV.

This chain uses TRBV11-2 with TRBJ2-6, with 7 bases matching TRBD1. This CDR3 region has 16 residues. The germline CDR1 and CDR2 sequences are SGHAT and FQNNGV. J gave up 4 bases and V 0 bases, and 3 bases lay outside the gene matches. CDR3 residues: CASSLDQGVGANVLTF. Written as DNA, the CDR3 is TGTGCCAGCAGCTTAGATCAGGGGGTAGGGGCCAACGTCCTGACTTTC.

The V gene is TRBV7-8, the J gene TRBJ1-2; D is possibly TRBD1 (5 bases). The CDR3 extends over 15 amino acids. V was pared by 1 base and J by 4 bases, with 13 bases between. Germline V gene sequence: CDR1 SGHVS, CDR2 FQNEAQ. The CDR3 here is CASSLDVRQIYGYTF. CDR3 DNA sequence: TGTGCCAGCAGCTTAGACGTGCGACAGATCTATGGCTACACCTTC.

This rearrangement joins TRBV4-3 to TRBJ2-6; D is possibly TRBD1 (5 bases). V shed 0 bases and J shed 3 bases, with 12 bases lying between them. The CDR3 loop spans 17 amino acids. The germline CDR1 and CDR2 sequences are LGHNA and YSLEER. The CDR3: CASSQDTSGYGANVLTF. The CDR3 DNA sequence: TGCGCCAGCAGCCAAGACACTTCAGGGTATGGGGCCAACGTCCTGACTTTC.

The J gene is TRBJ1-5, the V gene TRBV12-5, with D possibly TRBD1 on 5 matching bases. The CDR3 consists of 13 residues. CDR1 LGHNT and CDR2 FRNRAP come from the germline V gene. The germline V and J ends were trimmed by 4 bases and 4 bases, with 8 bases remaining between them. CDR3 protein: CASGWGPNQPQHF. CDR3 bases: TGTGCTAGTGGTTGGGGCCCTAATCAGCCCCAGCATTTT. The entire variable domain, with the rest obtained from reference TRBV12-5 and TRBJ1-5, is as follows: DARVTQTPRHKVTEMGQEVTMRCQPILGHNTVFWYRQTMMQGLELLAYFRNRAPLDDSGMPKDRFSAEMPDATLATLKIQPSEPRDSAVYFCASGWGPNQPQHFGDGTRLSIL.

The rearrangement joins TRBV5-6 to TRBJ2-3; TRBD2 matches at 9 bases. The CDR3 length is 16 residues. Germline-derived CDR1 and CDR2 are SGHDT and YYEEEE. V shed 4 bases and J 0 bases; nucleotides not matched to a gene: 6. For the CDR3, the DNA is TGTGCCAGCAGCATGGGACTAGCCTGGAGCACAGATACGCAGTATTTT. Its protein is CASSMGLAWSTDTQYF.

The chain combines TRBV6-1 with TRBJ2-6; tentatively, D is TRBD1 (5 bases). V was cut by 6 bases and J by 9 bases, with 18 bases left in between. In germline, CDR1 is MNHNS, CDR2 SASEGT. The CDR3 totals 15 residues. The CDR3 protein is CASRSARESLNVLTF. DNA of the CDR3: TGTGCCAGCAGATCAGCCAGGGAAAGCCTCAACGTCCTGACTTTC.